The source of this T cell receptor (beta chain) is a study of identical twins. Study observations and caveats: Sharing of beta out-of-frame sequences by twins showed a weaker excess. In cord blood, abundant beta clonotypes had fewer insertions; memory showed no trend. Zero-insertion analyses were open to partial confounding by invariant MAIT and iNKT cells.

The CDR3 is 14 residues long. The germline V and J ends were trimmed by 2 bases and 5 bases, with 14 bases remaining between them. The germline gives CDR1 SGHRS, CDR2 YFSETQ. About this clonotype itself: What it binds is not known.

TCRdb reanalysed the 5' RACE reads using MiXCR and keeps one entry per CDR3 protein. This repertoire shows hundreds of thousands of distinct CDR3 sequences, roughly 18% found once; its top ten account for approximately 14%. In addition, the sample was reused for a study of T cells expressing NK-cell markers.

This clonotype originated in a woman aged 18-29 years in good health. The genes are TRBV5-1 and TRBJ2-7; D may be TRBD2 (6 bases). Material for sequencing was PBMCs. CDR3 nucleotide sequence: TGCGCCAGCAGCTTCGGAGGGGACCTCCACGAGCAGTACTTC. Translation gives CASSFGGDLHEQYF.